These T cell receptor beta chains were read from a single sample in a study of molecular identifiers for immune sequencing clone quantification. TCRdb reprocessed the PCR reads with MiXCR, giving one entry per CDR3 protein. The sample shows over 600,000 distinct CDR3 sequences, 15% to 20% of them seen only once. Sequences were obtained from naive CD8+ T cells from blood, with Jurkat cell RNA spiked in. These receptors were taken from a human donor in good health. Some libraries in this study had Jurkat cell RNA spiked in. CDR3s include the opening cysteine and the closing phenylalanine or tryptophan. The D gene is left open where the match is weak. Clone size is stated in some rows and not others, as once, few, many or a class when expanded.

D gene	V gene	clone size	J gene	CDR3 DNA	CDR3 protein
TRBD1	TRBV2	many	TRBJ2-7	TGTGCCACCTCTGCCCCGGGGACAGGGCTCTCCTACGAGCAGTACTTC	CATSAPGTGLSYEQYF
TRBD2	TRBV5-4	NA	TRBJ2-1	TGTGCCAGCAGCCCTGGACTAGGAGCCAATGAGCAGTTCTTC	CASSPGLGANEQFF
TRBD1	TRBV5-4	many	TRBJ1-1	TGTGCCAGCAGAAACCCGGACAGGTATTTT	CASRNPDRYF
NA	TRBV4-3	many	TRBJ2-7	TGCGCCAGCAGCCCCACCGGGCAGGGATCCTACGAGCAGTACTTC	CASSPTGQGSYEQYF
NA	TRBV7-8	many	TRBJ1-1	TGTGCCAGCAGCCTACAGAAGGGGACTGAAGCTTTCTTT	CASSLQKGTEAFF
NA	TRBV7-3	many	TRBJ2-2	TGTGCCAGCAGCTTAACGGCGGACACGAACACCGGGGAGCTGTTTTTT	CASSLTADTNTGELFF
NA	TRBV25-1	many	TRBJ1-6	TGTGCCAGCAGTGAGTGGTCTTGGGATTCACCCCTCCACTTT	CASSEWSWDSPLHF
TRBD1	TRBV5-4	many	TRBJ2-7	TGTGCCAGCAGCCGTGGGACAGGCGCCCGTTCCTACGAGCAGTACTTC	CASSRGTGARSYEQYF
TRBD1	TRBV12-3/TRBV12-4	NA	TRBJ2-7	TGTGCCAGCAGTTTATCCGGGCGAGACAGGGGGTACGAGCAGTACTTC	CASSLSGRDRGYEQYF
TRBD1	TRBV12-3/TRBV12-4	NA	TRBJ1-1	TGTGCCAGCACGTCATCGGGGCGAGGGGGCGCCTCGGGCACTGAAGCTTTCTTT	CASTSSGRGGASGTEAFF
NA	TRBV1	few	TRBJ2-3	TGCACCAGCAGCAAAAAGCCACTAGCGGGGAGCACAGATACGCAGTATTTT	CTSSKKPLAGSTDTQYF
NA	TRBV19	NA	TRBJ2-1	TGTGCCAGTAGTATCCTGACAGACGACAATGGGCAGTTCTTC	CASSILTDDNGQFF
NA	TRBV20-1	few	TRBJ1-1	TGCAGTGCTAGAGCTCTGGGGGATGGGTACACTGAAGCTTTCTTT	CSARALGDGYTEAFF
NA	TRBV15	few	TRBJ1-6	TGTGCCACCAGCAGAGATCGCCCCGGACGGACCTTTTCACCCCTCCACTTT	CATSRDRPGRTFSPLHF
NA	TRBV20-1	NA	TRBJ2-1	TGCAGTGCTACTGTAACAGGGGGACTACTCAGTGAGCAGTTCTTC	CSATVTGGLLSEQFF
TRBD2	TRBV20-1	many	TRBJ2-7	TGCAGTGCTAGAGATGATGGACTAGCGGGAGATTACGAGCAGTACTTC	CSARDDGLAGDYEQYF